This passage covers 11 T cell receptor beta chains from one sample sequenced in a study of spatial heterogeneity in lung cancer. The time point denotes: sample taken at primary tumor resection. No cell sorting; template was whole RNA from tumor, lung tissue or PBMC. TCRdb used MiXCR to reprocess the 5' RACE reads, holding one entry per CDR3 protein. The sample shows about 26,000 distinct CDR3 sequences, roughly 13% of them seen only once. The source material was PBMCs, sampled at surgery. Every receptor here comes from a female donor with early-stage non-small cell lung cancer.

In this sample, this clonotype turned up many times. The chain is built from TRBV27 and TRBJ1-4; perhaps TRBD1 as D (6 bases). V was clipped by 5 bases and J by 4 bases, with 14 bases between them. The CDR3 loop spans 15 amino acids. Germline loops: CDR1 MNHEY, CDR2 SMNVEV (reference sequence). The DNA for the CDR3 is TGTGCCAGCAGTCCCCACAGGGATCTTAATGAAAAACTGTTTTTT. Protein: CASSPHRDLNEKLFF.

This clonotype was detected ten times or more. The J gene is TRBJ1-4, the V gene TRBV4-3; D uncertain. Germline V gives CDR1 LGHNA, CDR2 YSLEER. CDR3 length: 16 amino acids. Trimming took 0 bases from V and 8 from J, leaving 16 bases between them. CDR3 in DNA: TGCGCCAGCAGCCAAGATGCGGCGGCCTTGTCGGAAAAACTGTTTTTT. This translates into CASSQDAAALSEKLFF.

This clonotype was seen at least ten times. This sequence joins TRBV5-1 and TRBJ2-3; 7 nucleotides match TRBD2. The CDR3 covers 14 residues. The germline CDR1 and CDR2 sequences are SGHRS and YFSETQ. V lost 2 bases to trimming and J lost 6 bases; unmatched junction nucleotides: 6. CDR3: CASSFGLVTDTQYF. The CDR3 nucleotides read TGCGCCAGCAGCTTTGGACTAGTTACGGATACGCAGTATTTT.

This clonotype has a count of ten or more. V is TRBV4-1 and J is TRBJ1-1; D is perhaps TRBD1 (5 bases). Per germline, CDR1 MGHRA and CDR2 YSYEKL. The CDR3 consists of 16 residues. V lost 0 bases and J lost 1, with 12 bases in between. CDR3 bases: TGCGCCAGCAGCCAAGAGGGGGTAAGGGAGAACACTGAAGCTTTCTTT. As protein: CASSQEGVRENTEAFF.

At least ten counts were recorded for this clonotype. This sequence joins TRBV7-9 and TRBJ2-2, with D perhaps matching TRBD1 (6 bases). CDR1 SEHNR and CDR2 FQNEAQ come from the germline V gene (reference sequence). V was clipped by 7 bases and J by 5 bases, with 20 bases between them. This CDR3 contains 16 residues. The CDR3 DNA reads TGTGCCAGCAACCTTCTCTCTTCAGGGGTTACCGGGGAGCTGTTTTTT. This sequence encodes CASNLLSSGVTGELFF. The entire variable domain, with the rest obtained from reference TRBV7-9 and TRBJ2-2, is as follows: DTGVSQNPRHKITKRGQNVTFRCDPISEHNRLYWYRQTLGQGPEFLTYFQNEAQLEKSRLLSDRFSAERPKGSFSTLEIQRTEQGDSAMYLCASNLLSSGVTGELFFGEGSRLTVL.

This clonotype was found many times. The chain is built from TRBV11-1 and TRBJ2-1; D is perhaps TRBD2 (7 bases). The CDR3 has 16 amino acids. Trimming removed 4 bases at V and 6 bases at J, with 19 bases between. Germline-derived CDR1 and CDR2 are SGHAT and FQDESV (reference sequence). The DNA for the CDR3 is TGTGCCAGCAGCTCCGAAGTGGCGGGGGCCATCAATGAGCAGTTCTTC. Encoded protein: CASSSEVAGAINEQFF.

The table lists this clonotype with many counts. This chain connects TRBV18 to TRBJ2-7; no firm D call. Between the trimmed V and J ends, which lost 2 bases and 4 bases, there was a span of 12 bases. Germline CDR1 is KGHSH and CDR2 is LQKENI. This CDR3 comprises 14 residues. The CDR3 sequence: CASSPSGGEYEQYV. CDR3 nucleotides: TGTGCCAGCTCACCATCCGGCGGAGAATACGAGCAGTACGTC.

This clonotype was seen ten or more times. The chain recombines TRBV27 with TRBJ1-5; D unresolved. The germline V gene encodes CDR1 MNHEY and CDR2 SMNVEV (reference sequence). CDR3 length equals 14 residues. With 0 bases removed from V and 5 bases from J, the gap between germline ends came to 8 bases. CDR3 sequence (DNA): TGTGCCAGCAGTTTATCCATGGCATATCAGCCCCAGCATTTT. Translation: CASSLSMAYQPQHF.

Many counts were recorded for this clonotype. This chain connects TRBV7-2 to TRBJ1-1; 8 bases match TRBD1. The CDR3 runs to 15 residues. Germline CDR1 SGHTA, CDR2 FQGNSA. Germline trimming cut 1 base from V and 2 bases from J; bases unmatched to any gene: 3. CDR3 loop: CASSLEDRANTEAFF. In DNA, the CDR3 is TGTGCCAGCAGCTTAGAGGACAGGGCTAACACTGAAGCTTTCTTT. Drawing the rest from reference TRBV7-2 and TRBJ1-1, the complete variable domain is GAGVSQSPSNKVTEKGKDVELRCDPISGHTALYWYRQSLGQGLEFLIYFQGNSAPDKSGLPSDRFSAERTGGSVSTLTIQRTQQEDSAVYLCASSLEDRANTEAFFGQGTRLTVV.

This clonotype was found a few times. The rearrangement joins TRBV2 to TRBJ2-3; D is possibly TRBD2 (5 bases). CDR1 and CDR2 from the germline V gene are SNHLY and FYNNEI. V lost 10 bases, J lost 2 bases, and 22 bases lay in between. The CDR3 totals 16 residues. CDR3 sequence reads: CATSTPGGRYTDTQYF. The CDR3 nucleotides are TGTGCCACCTCAACACCCGGCGGGCGATACACAGATACGCAGTATTTT.

This clonotype has ten or more counts. J is TRBJ1-4 and V is TRBV28; D is ambiguous. This CDR3 comprises 15 residues. Trimming stripped 7 bases from V and 0 bases from J, with 12 bases between. Germline CDR1 reads MDHEN; CDR2 reads SYDVKM. CDR3 region: CASKTLRTTNEKLFF. Written as DNA, the CDR3 is TGTGCCAGCAAGACCCTAAGAACAACTAATGAAAAACTGTTTTTT. Variable domain in full (rest from reference TRBV28 and TRBJ1-4): DVKVTQSSRYLVKRTGEKVFLECVQDMDHENMFWYRQDPGLGLRLIYFSYDVKMKEKGDIPEGYSVSREKKERFSLILESASTNQTSMYLCASKTLRTTNEKLFFGSGTQLSVL.